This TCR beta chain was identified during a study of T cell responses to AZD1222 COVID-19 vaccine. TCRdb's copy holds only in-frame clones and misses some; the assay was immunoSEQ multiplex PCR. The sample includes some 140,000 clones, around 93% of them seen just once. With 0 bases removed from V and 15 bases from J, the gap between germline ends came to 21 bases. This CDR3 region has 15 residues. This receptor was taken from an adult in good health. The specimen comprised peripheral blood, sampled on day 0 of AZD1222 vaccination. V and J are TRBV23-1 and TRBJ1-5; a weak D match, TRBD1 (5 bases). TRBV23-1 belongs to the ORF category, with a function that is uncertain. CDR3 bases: TGCGCCAGCAGTCAATCACTAGCGACAGCCGGTTTTCGGCATTTT. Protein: CASSQSLATAGFRHF.